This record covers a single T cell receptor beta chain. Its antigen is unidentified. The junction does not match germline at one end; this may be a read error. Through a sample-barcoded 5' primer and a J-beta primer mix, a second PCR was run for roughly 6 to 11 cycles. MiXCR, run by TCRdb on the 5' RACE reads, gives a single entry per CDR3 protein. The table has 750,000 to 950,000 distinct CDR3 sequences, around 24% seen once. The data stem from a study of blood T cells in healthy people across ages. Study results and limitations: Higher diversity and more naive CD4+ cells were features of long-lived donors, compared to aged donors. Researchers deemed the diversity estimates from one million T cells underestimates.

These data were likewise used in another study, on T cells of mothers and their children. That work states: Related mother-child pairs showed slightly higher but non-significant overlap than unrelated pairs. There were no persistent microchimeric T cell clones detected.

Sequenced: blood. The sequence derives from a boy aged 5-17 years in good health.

For the CDR3, the DNA is TGTGCCGGCAGCAGACAGGCATTGAATGAAAAACTGTTTTTT. It translates to CAGSRQALNEKLFF. The V call is TRBV7-6, the J call TRBJ1-4; the D gene is possibly TRBD1 (6 bases). The CDR3 is made up of 14 amino acids. The germline gives CDR1 SGHVS, CDR2 FNYEAQ. The full variable domain, rest sourced from reference TRBV7-6 and TRBJ1-4, is GAGVSQSPRYKVTKRGQDVALRCDPISGHVSLYWYRQALGQGPEFLTYFNYEAQQDKSGLPNDRFSAERPEGSISTLTIQRTEQRDSAMYRCAGSRQALNEKLFFGSGTQLSVL.